Listed here are 28 T cell receptor beta chains from one sample, sequenced in a study of human T cells and chemical hapten exposure (dated by TCRdb to the early 2020s). Read against the paper, the sample's time point label means: pre-sensitization, week 0. Per the publication, the treatment or condition label means: therapeutic diphenylcyclopropenone sensitization with weekly scalp DPC. Library preparation was by RACE. Sequencing instrument: NextSeq 500. The public reads were quality trimmed at Q25 with fastp and then assembled into clones with MiXCR by TCRdb, keeping productive beta chains. Identical CDR3 proteins give one entry, which carries the most common genes and DNA. Recorded for this sample are 120,000 or so distinct CDR3 sequences; 13% of them occurred a single time. The top ten clonotypes cover around 2.8% of the sample. The specimen was whole blood, collected in connection with sensitization to the hapten diphenylcyclopropenone (DPC). The receptors originated from a woman between 18 and 29 years old with alopecia areata. Some clones in this sample may be carry-over from other donors' samples.

V and J are TRBV6-1 and TRBJ2-1; D possibly corresponds to TRBD1 (6 bases). Germline V gives CDR1 MNHNS, CDR2 SASEGT. Trimming removed 5 bases from V and 3 bases from J, with 14 bases in between. CDR3 size: 15 residues. This CDR3 is CASSRTETVYNEQFF. The CDR3 DNA reads as TGTGCCAGCAGTCGGACAGAGACCGTCTACAATGAGCAGTTCTTC.

This clonotype appeared a few times. The genes are TRBV20-1 and TRBJ2-3; TRBD1 matches at 11 bases. V gave up 6 bases and J gave up 0 bases; unmatched junction bases: 8. The CDR3 extends over 16 amino acids. Germline V gene sequence: CDR1 DFQATT, CDR2 SNEGSKA (reference sequence). The CDR3 DNA reads as TGCAGTGCCCCTGGGGGGGACAGGGGGAGCACAGATACGCAGTATTTT. It codes for CSAPGGDRGSTDTQYF.

This clonotype showed up just a few times. V is TRBV20-1 and J is TRBJ2-1; TRBD2 matches at 14 bases. The trim removed 6 bases at V and 9 bases at J, leaving 7 bases unmatched. The germline gives CDR1 DFQATT, CDR2 SNEGSKA (reference sequence). This CDR3 region has 14 residues. The CDR3: CSAQTSGGAIEQFF. The CDR3 bases are TGCAGTGCCCAGACTAGCGGGGGGGCAATTGAGCAGTTCTTC.

At least ten counts were recorded for this clonotype. The V call is TRBV10-3, the J call TRBJ2-7; D is unclear. Germline CDR1 and CDR2: ENHRY and SYGVKD. V dropped 1 base and J dropped 5 bases, with 9 bases sitting between them. The CDR3 runs to 13 residues. This chain's CDR3 is CAISEYSYDEQYF. CDR3 in DNA: TGTGCCATCAGTGAGTACTCTTACGACGAGCAGTACTTC.

The sample holds many counts of this clonotype. This sequence joins TRBV4-3 and TRBJ2-1; D remains ambiguous. With 0 bases removed from V and 10 bases from J, the gap between germline ends came to 13 bases. Per germline, CDR1 LGHNA and CDR2 YSLEER. This CDR3 is 14 amino acids long. The CDR3 nucleotides read TGCGCCAGCAGCCAAGAAGTGTTTGGTATGGAGCAGTTCTTC. As protein: CASSQEVFGMEQFF.

Only a few counts were recorded for this clonotype. This chain links TRBV7-3 with TRBJ2-1; D is possibly TRBD1 (6 bases). CDR3 length equals 15 residues. Trimming stripped 4 bases from V and 8 bases from J, with 18 bases between. Germline V gene sequence: CDR1 SGHTA, CDR2 FQGTGA. CDR3 loop: CASSSQGWLEDEQFF. The CDR3 DNA sequence: TGTGCCAGCAGCTCTCAGGGGTGGCTAGAGGATGAGCAGTTCTTC.

The chain joins TRBV10-2 to TRBJ1-4, with D possibly matching TRBD1 (5 bases). V lost 8 bases and J 5 bases, leaving 15 bases between the germline ends. The germline V gene encodes CDR1 WSHSY and CDR2 SAAADI. The CDR3 is 14 residues long. The CDR3 is CASSRQPPNEKLFF. CDR3 DNA sequence: TGCGCCAGCTCACGACAGCCGCCGAATGAAAAACTGTTTTTT.

The chain uses TRBV5-6 and TRBJ2-7; D is unresolved. There are 14 residues in the CDR3. Germline CDR1 and CDR2: SGHDT and YYEEEE. Trimming cost V 2 bases and J 0 bases, with 9 bases left between them. CDR3 coding DNA: TGTGCCAGCAGCTTCTCTGGACCCTCCTACGAGCAGTACTTC. The encoded protein is CASSFSGPSYEQYF.

This clonotype was seen a handful of times. CDR3 nucleotide sequence: TGTGCCAGCAGGACTCAGGGGACTGAAGCTTTCTTT. Its protein is CASRTQGTEAFF. The J gene is TRBJ1-1, the V gene TRBV6-5; D may be TRBD1 (6 bases). The germline V and J ends were trimmed by 6 bases and 5 bases, with 10 bases remaining between them. Germline V gene lookup returns CDR1 MNHEY and CDR2 SVGAGI. The CDR3 runs 12 residues.

This clonotype appeared a few times. J is TRBJ2-3 and V is TRBV12-3 or TRBV12-4; perhaps TRBD1 as D (5 bases). There are 14 residues in the CDR3. V lost 2 bases and J 2 bases, leaving 8 bases between the germline ends. CDR3 region: CASSLWGPTDTQYF. CDR3 DNA sequence: TGTGCCAGCAGTTTATGGGGCCCCACAGATACGCAGTATTTT.

The chain combines TRBV24-1 with TRBJ2-1, with 10 bases identical to TRBD1. The CDR3 has 15 residues. Unmatched junction bases numbered 0, after V lost 4 bases and J lost 1 base. CDR1 KGHDR and CDR2 SFDVKD come from the germline V gene. The DNA of the CDR3 is TGTGCCACCAGTGAGGACAGGGGGTCCTACAATGAGCAGTTCTTC. Its translation is CATSEDRGSYNEQFF.

This chain joins TRBV3-1 and TRBJ2-3; D is unresolved. Per the germline V gene, CDR1 is LGHDT and CDR2 is YNNKEL (reference sequence). Trimming removed 6 bases from V and 3 bases from J, with 13 bases in between. This CDR3 contains 14 residues. As DNA, the CDR3 is TGTGCCAGCAGTCTCGTTTGGGATACAGATACGCAGTATTTT. Its protein product is CASSLVWDTDTQYF.

J is TRBJ2-3 and V is TRBV29-1; TRBD2 agrees at 7 bases. This CDR3 comprises 14 residues. CDR1 and CDR2 (germline): SQVTM, ANQGSEA. Germline trimming cut 7 bases from V and 0 bases from J; bases unmatched to any gene: 7. The CDR3 protein is CSEVGTTSTDTQYF. CDR3 bases: TGCAGCGAAGTGGGGACTACCAGCACAGATACGCAGTATTTT.

CDR3 amino acids: CASSEGQGQAYTQYF. In nucleotides, the CDR3 is TGTGCCAGCAGTGAAGGACAGGGCCAGGCCTATACGCAGTATTTT. The chain combines TRBV6-1 with TRBJ2-3, with 7 positions matching TRBD1. V lost 1 base, J lost 7 bases, and 8 bases stayed unmatched. The germline V gene has CDR1 MNHNS and CDR2 SASEGT. This CDR3 comprises 15 residues.

The rearrangement uses TRBV4-1 and TRBJ1-1, with TRBD1 identical over 7 bases. The V and J ends lost 1 base and 5 bases, in that order; junction bases with no gene match: 7. The length of the CDR3 is 15 residues. Germline V CDR1 and CDR2: MGHRA, YSYEKL. This chain's CDR3 is CASSQVGGAGTEAFF. CDR3 in DNA: TGCGCCAGCAGCCAAGTAGGGGGCGCGGGGACTGAAGCTTTCTTT.

This clonotype has just a few counts. The genes are TRBV28 and TRBJ1-1, with unresolved D. V shed 6 bases and J shed 0 bases, with 8 bases lying between them. The CDR3 covers 13 residues. The germline V gene has CDR1 MDHEN and CDR2 SYDVKM. CDR3 loop: CASRNNMNTEAFF. For the CDR3, the DNA is TGTGCCAGCAGGAACAATATGAACACTGAAGCTTTCTTT.

In DNA, the CDR3 is TGTGCCAGCCGGCCGACAGGGGCCACAGATACGCAGTATTTT. It yields the protein CASRPTGATDTQYF. The chain combines TRBV5-4 with TRBJ2-3, with 8 bases that match TRBD1. CDR1 and CDR2 from the germline V gene are SGHNT and YYREEE (reference sequence). The CDR3 spans 14 residues. V dropped 7 bases and J dropped 2; count of bases not matched to a gene: 6.

This clonotype was seen once. The V and J genes are TRBV20-1 and TRBJ1-6; 7 bases are a match to TRBD1. CDR1 is DFQATT, CDR2 SNEGSKA, per germline (reference sequence). J was trimmed by 7 bases and V by 6 bases; bases with no gene match: 3. The CDR3 loop spans 12 amino acids. The CDR3 sequence: CSAGTANSPLHF. The CDR3 DNA sequence: TGCAGTGCGGGGACAGCCAATTCACCCCTCCACTTT.

V and J are TRBV5-4 and TRBJ2-3; TRBD2 matches 8 bases. In germline, CDR1 is SGHNT, CDR2 YYREEE (reference sequence). V dropped 2 bases and J dropped 0; count of bases not matched to a gene: 5. The CDR3 is 16 amino acids. The CDR3 DNA sequence: TGTGCCAGCAGCTTTGGGGTAGCGGGGAGCACAGATACGCAGTATTTT. It is translated as CASSFGVAGSTDTQYF.

The table lists this clonotype with a few counts. This chain connects TRBV9 to TRBJ1-3; D may be TRBD1 (5 bases). Between the trimmed V and J ends, which lost 0 bases and 1 base, there was a span of 8 bases. In germline, CDR1 is SGDLS, CDR2 YYNGEE. The CDR3 sequence is 15 residues long. CDR3 protein: CASSVAGQSGNTIYF. CDR3 sequence (DNA): TGTGCCAGCAGCGTAGCGGGGCAATCTGGAAACACCATATATTTT.

This clonotype was detected a few times. This chain uses TRBV6-6 with TRBJ2-5; D tentatively reads TRBD1 or TRBD2 (6 bases each). Germline values: CDR1 MNHNY, CDR2 SVGAGI (reference sequence). Trimming stripped 0 bases from V and 4 bases from J, with 15 bases between. The CDR3 is 16 residues long. CDR3 sequence reads: CASSYSKGGGRETQYF. CDR3 nucleotides: TGTGCCAGCAGTTACTCGAAAGGGGGAGGACGAGAGACCCAGTACTTC.

This clonotype occurred a few times. The chain links TRBV20-1 to TRBJ2-7; D is possibly TRBD2 (6 bases). CDR3 size: 14 residues. V lost 6 bases, J lost 2 bases, and 17 bases lay in between. Germline assignment: CDR1 DFQATT and CDR2 SNEGSKA (reference sequence). CDR3 sequence (DNA): TGCAGTGCCACGGACCGGGACTTCACCTACGAGCAGTACTTC. This encodes CSATDRDFTYEQYF.

This clonotype was seen repeatedly, ten times or more. The rearrangement links TRBV4-3 to TRBJ2-6; TRBD2 might be the D (5 bases). Germline lookup yields CDR1 LGHNA and CDR2 YSLEER. The CDR3 consists of 21 residues. With 0 bases removed from V and 0 bases from J, the gap between germline ends came to 21 bases. CDR3 residues: CASSQDLSGWMTASGANVLTF. Here the CDR3 DNA reads TGCGCCAGCAGCCAAGATTTGTCGGGGTGGATGACGGCCTCTGGGGCCAACGTCCTGACTTTC.

The chain recombines TRBV20-1 with TRBJ1-5, with D unclear. CDR3 length: 13 amino acids. V was trimmed by 3 bases and J by 3 bases, leaving 9 bases between them. Germline CDR1 and CDR2: DFQATT and SNEGSKA (reference sequence). The CDR3 protein is CSARGSFNQPQHF. DNA for the CDR3: TGCAGTGCTAGGGGAAGTTTCAATCAGCCCCAGCATTTT.

This clonotype occurred many times. The chain combines TRBV5-4 with TRBJ1-1; D unresolved. CDR1 is SGHNT and CDR2 is YYREEE in the germline V gene (reference sequence). Between the trimmed V and J ends, which lost 4 bases and 0 bases, there was a span of 10 bases. This CDR3 spans 14 amino acids. CDR3 loop: CASSPRPLNTEAFF. The CDR3 nucleotides are TGTGCCAGCAGCCCCCGGCCCTTGAACACTGAAGCTTTCTTT.

The sample holds many counts of this clonotype. DNA for the CDR3: TGCGCCAGCAGCTTGGGCGGAACAGGCCCCTACGAGCAGTACTTC. It encodes CASSLGGTGPYEQYF. The chain has TRBV5-1 and TRBJ2-7; maybe TRBD1 (5 bases). The CDR3 is made up of 15 amino acids. From germline, CDR1 is SGHRS and CDR2 YFSETQ. V was cut by 0 bases and J by 2 bases, with 12 bases left in between.

This clonotype was seen a few times. This chain links TRBV20-1 with TRBJ2-1; 13 nucleotides line up with TRBD2. The CDR3 contains 18 residues. Trimming cost V 0 bases and J 9 bases; bases outside gene matches: 14. CDR1 and CDR2 from the germline V gene are DFQATT and SNEGSKA (reference sequence). This chain's CDR3 is CSARDPNRGLAGTGEQFF. Here the CDR3 DNA reads TGCAGTGCTAGAGATCCAAACCGGGGACTAGCGGGGACGGGTGAGCAGTTCTTC.

The table lists this clonotype with many counts. The chain recombines TRBV4-1 with TRBJ2-1; D not certain. V lost 0 bases and J 4 bases, leaving 16 bases between the germline ends. Germline V gene lookup returns CDR1 MGHRA and CDR2 YSYEKL. This CDR3 contains 17 residues. The CDR3 protein is CASSQDLNIQSYNEQFF. The CDR3 DNA sequence: TGCGCCAGCAGCCAAGATCTCAACATCCAGTCGTACAATGAGCAGTTCTTC.